This TCR beta chain was sequenced during a study of liver allograft versus peripheral blood T cells. Overall study: Within transplanted livers, the T cell receptor repertoires were examined and compared against the repertoires present in the peripheral blood of liver transplant recipients.

CDR1 and CDR2 (germline): GTSNPN, SVGIG (reference sequence). The CDR3 consists of 14 residues. The germline V and J ends were trimmed by 2 bases and 0 bases, with 10 bases remaining between them. Study results and caveats: A difference was reportedly observed between T cell receptor repertoires inside liver allografts and those in peripheral blood.

TCRdb used MiXCR to reprocess the reads, holding one entry per CDR3 protein. The top ten hold 54% of the sample, which has about 5,200 distinct CDR3 sequences, around 17% seen once. This clonotype was recorded many times. The antigen is unknown. The sequence derives from a human patient who had a liver transplant. Part of the T cells may come from the graft donor. This chain joins TRBV30 and TRBJ2-5; D is uncertain. CDR3 loop: CAWSPRTYQETQYF. DNA of the CDR3: TGTGCCTGGAGTCCGCGGACGTACCAAGAGACCCAGTACTTC.